A selection of T cell receptor beta chains follows, all from one sample in a study of patients and donors after allogeneic stem cell transplantation. TCRdb reprocessed the RT-PCR reads via MiXCR and lists one record per CDR3 protein. Of about 110,000 distinct CDR3 sequences listed, approximately 35% are singletons. Sequencing used blood, either unsorted or a sorted T cell fraction (not recorded which). The receptors derive from a human donor who was either an allogeneic HSCT recipient or a stem cell or donor lymphocyte infusion donor (not recorded which). It is not recorded whose cells these are; they may come from a transplant donor. Each CDR3 is given with its conserved first and last residue. A D gene is named only where the DNA matches it firmly. A clone size is listed for some rows: how often the clone was seen (once, few, many), or a class if it is expanded.

V gene: TRBV7-2; J gene: TRBJ1-6; clone size: -; D gene: -; CDR3 DNA: TGTGCCAGCAGCTTGGAGGTATCCTCCTATAATTCACCCCTCCACTTT; CDR3 protein: CASSLEVSSYNSPLHF
V gene: TRBV4-3; J gene: TRBJ1-2; clone size: few; D gene: -; CDR3 DNA: TGCGCCAGCAGCCAAGAACAGGGTGCCTATGGCTACACCTTC; CDR3 protein: CASSQEQGAYGYTF
V gene: TRBV10-3; J gene: TRBJ1-2; clone size: few; D gene: -; CDR3 DNA: TGTGCCATCAGTGAGGTGGCAGACGATGGCTACACCTTC; CDR3 protein: CAISEVADDGYTF
V gene: TRBV6-5; J gene: TRBJ2-1; clone size: few; D gene: -; CDR3 DNA: TGTGCCAGCAGTTTGACTGCTCCCTCCTACAATGAGCAGTTCTTC; CDR3 protein: CASSLTAPSYNEQFF
V gene: TRBV5-4; J gene: TRBJ1-2; clone size: -; D gene: TRBD1; CDR3 DNA: TGTGACAGCAGCTTGGCGTCGGGACAGGGCTCGGGCTACACCTTC; CDR3 protein: CDSSLASGQGSGYTF
V gene: TRBV7-9; J gene: TRBJ1-5; clone size: few; D gene: TRBD1; CDR3 DNA: TGTGCCAGCAGCTCGGGACAGCTTCCCAATCAGCCCCAGCATTTT; CDR3 protein: CASSSGQLPNQPQHF
V gene: TRBV6-6; J gene: TRBJ2-1; clone size: few; D gene: TRBD2; CDR3 DNA: TGTGCCAGCCTAGCGGGAGGGCCATTTTACAATGAGCAGTTCTTC; CDR3 protein: CASLAGGPFYNEQFF
V gene: TRBV29-1; J gene: TRBJ1-1; clone size: few; D gene: -; CDR3 DNA: TGCAGCGTTGATGGGAGGGATTCGTCGGACACTGAAGCTTTCTTT; CDR3 protein: CSVDGRDSSDTEAFF
V gene: TRBV20-1; J gene: TRBJ2-2; clone size: -; D gene: -; CDR3 DNA: TGCAGTGCTAGAATAACCGTACCCGGGGAGCTGTTTTTT; CDR3 protein: CSARITVPGELFF
V gene: TRBV20-1; J gene: TRBJ1-1; clone size: -; D gene: TRBD1; CDR3 DNA: TGCAGTGCTAGTATGCAGGGGGTAGGAGCTGAAGCTTTCTTT; CDR3 protein: CSASMQGVGAEAFF
V gene: TRBV29-1; J gene: TRBJ2-2; clone size: -; D gene: -; CDR3 DNA: TGCAGCGGGGGACGGATCACCGGGGAGCTGTTTTTT; CDR3 protein: CSGGRITGELFF
V gene: TRBV15; J gene: TRBJ1-1; clone size: many; D gene: -; CDR3 DNA: TGTGCCACCAGCCGTGGGAGGCAGGAGATGTCTTTCTTT; CDR3 protein: CATSRGRQEMSFF
V gene: TRBV7-2; J gene: TRBJ2-2; clone size: -; D gene: -; CDR3 DNA: TGTGCCAGCAGCCCTTGGAGGCCCAACACCGGGGAGCTGTTTTTT; CDR3 protein: CASSPWRPNTGELFF
V gene: TRBV7-9; J gene: TRBJ1-1; clone size: -; D gene: TRBD1; CDR3 DNA: TGTGCCAGCAGACAGGGGGGGTCGGCCACTGAAGCTTTCTTT; CDR3 protein: CASRQGGSATEAFF
V gene: TRBV20-1; J gene: TRBJ2-7; clone size: -; D gene: -; CDR3 DNA: TGCAGTGCTAGCAGGGGACTTTACAGCTCCTACGAGCAGTACTTC; CDR3 protein: CSASRGLYSSYEQYF
V gene: TRBV29-1; J gene: TRBJ2-7; clone size: -; D gene: -; CDR3 DNA: TGCAGCGTTGTGCTACAGACCTACGAGCAGTACTTC; CDR3 protein: CSVVLQTYEQYF
V gene: TRBV9; J gene: TRBJ2-2; clone size: -; D gene: -; CDR3 DNA: TGTGCCAGCAGCGTAGCCGGGCGAACCGGGGAGCTGTTTTTT; CDR3 protein: CASSVAGRTGELFF
V gene: TRBV5-6; J gene: TRBJ2-7; clone size: few; D gene: -; CDR3 DNA: TGTGCCAGCAGCCGCTCTTTAGGCCTCTCCTACGAGCAGTACTTC; CDR3 protein: CASSRSLGLSYEQYF
V gene: TRBV12-3/TRBV12-4; J gene: TRBJ2-1; clone size: -; D gene: -; CDR3 DNA: TGTGCCAGCAGCCATTCCGGAGGCAGCTACAATGAGCAGTTCTTC; CDR3 protein: CASSHSGGSYNEQFF
V gene: TRBV20-1; J gene: TRBJ2-7; clone size: -; D gene: -; CDR3 DNA: TGCAGTGCTAGACTAGACAGCTACGAGCAGTACTTC; CDR3 protein: CSARLDSYEQYF
V gene: TRBV6-5; J gene: TRBJ2-5; clone size: -; D gene: -; CDR3 DNA: TGTGCCAGCAGTTACACCCTAAGCTGGAGCCAAGAGACCCAGTACTTC; CDR3 protein: CASSYTLSWSQETQYF
V gene: TRBV11-2; J gene: TRBJ1-2; clone size: -; D gene: -; CDR3 DNA: TGTGCCAGCAGCCATGGACGGATCTATGGCTACACCTTC; CDR3 protein: CASSHGRIYGYTF
V gene: TRBV29-1; J gene: TRBJ2-1; clone size: -; D gene: -; CDR3 DNA: TGCAGCGCCCCGGGAGTCTCATACAATGAGCAGTTCTTC; CDR3 protein: CSAPGVSYNEQFF
V gene: TRBV4-3; J gene: TRBJ1-2; clone size: few; D gene: TRBD1; CDR3 DNA: TGCGCCAGCAGCCCATTGACAGGGGGCGCAAACTATGGCTACACCTTC; CDR3 protein: CASSPLTGGANYGYTF
V gene: TRBV7-9; J gene: TRBJ2-2; clone size: -; D gene: -; CDR3 DNA: TGTGCCAGCAGCAGAATAGGGCCGAGGACCGGGGAGCTGTTTTTT; CDR3 protein: CASSRIGPRTGELFF
V gene: TRBV6-5; J gene: TRBJ2-1; clone size: -; D gene: TRBD2; CDR3 DNA: TGTGCCAGCAGCCCCCCTAGCGGGCGCTCCTACAATGAGCAGTTCTTC; CDR3 protein: CASSPPSGRSYNEQFF
V gene: TRBV7-2; J gene: TRBJ2-3; clone size: -; D gene: -; CDR3 DNA: TGTGCCAGCAGCTTGCGGGTAGGGCCCACAGATACGCAGTATTTT; CDR3 protein: CASSLRVGPTDTQYF
V gene: TRBV4-1; J gene: TRBJ1-1; clone size: once; D gene: -; CDR3 DNA: TGCGCCAGCAGCCGATTCGCAGGCTACACTGAAGCTTTCTTT; CDR3 protein: CASSRFAGYTEAFF
V gene: TRBV12-3/TRBV12-4; J gene: TRBJ2-3; clone size: -; D gene: TRBD2; CDR3 DNA: TGTGCCAGCAGTTGGACTAGCGGAGGAGGGGATACGCAGTATTTT; CDR3 protein: CASSWTSGGGDTQYF
V gene: TRBV29-1; J gene: TRBJ1-2; clone size: few; D gene: -; CDR3 DNA: TGCAGCGTTGATTTGTTGGCAGTATTCAGCTATGGCTACACCTTC; CDR3 protein: CSVDLLAVFSYGYTF
V gene: TRBV7-9; J gene: TRBJ1-1; clone size: few; D gene: -; CDR3 DNA: TGTGCCAGCAGCCCCGGTCCGGGTGAAGCTTTCTTT; CDR3 protein: CASSPGPGEAFF
V gene: TRBV18; J gene: TRBJ1-2; clone size: many; D gene: -; CDR3 DNA: TGTGCCAGCAGTCCCGACAGGAACTATGGCTACACCTTC; CDR3 protein: CASSPDRNYGYTF
V gene: TRBV5-5; J gene: TRBJ2-1; clone size: -; D gene: -; CDR3 DNA: TGTGCCAGCAGCTTGAAAGCGGATACTTACAATGAGCAGTTCTTC; CDR3 protein: CASSLKADTYNEQFF
V gene: TRBV29-1; J gene: TRBJ2-7; clone size: once; D gene: -; CDR3 DNA: TGCAGCGTTGTCGGGGCCCGTCCCTACGAGCAGTACTTC; CDR3 protein: CSVVGARPYEQYF
V gene: TRBV6-5; J gene: TRBJ1-2; clone size: few; D gene: -; CDR3 DNA: TGTGCCAGCAGCCGCCGGGATCCTCTAGGGTATGGCTACACCTTC; CDR3 protein: CASSRRDPLGYGYTF
V gene: TRBV20-1; J gene: TRBJ1-1; clone size: -; D gene: -; CDR3 DNA: TGCAGTGCTAGAGCCTTAGGGGGAGGCGGAAATCAGTACACTGAAGCTTTCTTT; CDR3 protein: CSARALGGGGNQYTEAFF
V gene: TRBV28; J gene: TRBJ2-3; clone size: few; D gene: -; CDR3 DNA: TGTGCCAGCAGTTCACCCGGGACTCTTAGCACAGATACGCAGTATTTT; CDR3 protein: CASSSPGTLSTDTQYF
V gene: TRBV28; J gene: TRBJ1-1; clone size: -; D gene: -; CDR3 DNA: TGTGCCAGCAGTTCGACAGGCGGCGCGAACACTGAAGCTTTCTTT; CDR3 protein: CASSSTGGANTEAFF
V gene: TRBV7-2; J gene: TRBJ1-6; clone size: -; D gene: TRBD1; CDR3 DNA: TGTGCCAGCAGCTTAACTTGGACAGGAAATAATTCACCCCTCCACTTT; CDR3 protein: CASSLTWTGNNSPLHF
V gene: TRBV11-3; J gene: TRBJ2-5; clone size: -; D gene: TRBD1; CDR3 DNA: TGTGCCAGCAGCTTAGGCCCCGACAGGGGGCTGGAGACCCAGTACTTC; CDR3 protein: CASSLGPDRGLETQYF
V gene: TRBV12-3/TRBV12-4; J gene: TRBJ2-1; clone size: -; D gene: -; CDR3 DNA: TGTGCCAGCAACGGGATGAGCTCCTACAATGAGCAGTTCTTC; CDR3 protein: CASNGMSSYNEQFF
V gene: TRBV20-1; J gene: TRBJ2-4; clone size: -; D gene: -; CDR3 DNA: TGCAGTGCCACCGGATTAGCCAAAAACATTCAGTACTTC; CDR3 protein: CSATGLAKNIQYF
V gene: TRBV7-9; J gene: TRBJ2-3; clone size: -; D gene: -; CDR3 DNA: TGTGCCAGCAGCTTTCGGGGGAGGAGCATAGATACGCAGTATTTT; CDR3 protein: CASSFRGRSIDTQYF
V gene: TRBV20-1; J gene: TRBJ1-1; clone size: few; D gene: -; CDR3 DNA: TGCAGTGCTAGAGAAAACAGGAGACCAATGAACACTGAAGCTTTCTTT; CDR3 protein: CSARENRRPMNTEAFF
V gene: TRBV18; J gene: TRBJ2-5; clone size: few; D gene: TRBD1; CDR3 DNA: TGTGCCAGCTCACCACCCGGGACAGGGTCCGAGACCCAGTACTTC; CDR3 protein: CASSPPGTGSETQYF
V gene: TRBV6-6; J gene: TRBJ2-1; clone size: -; D gene: -; CDR3 DNA: TGTGCCAGCAGTCGCAGCGGGTCCAGGGCGGATGAGCAGTTCTTC; CDR3 protein: CASSRSGSRADEQFF